These T cell receptor beta chains were read from a single sample in a study of early T cells in non-severe SARS-CoV-2 infection. MiXCR, run by TCRdb on the 5' RACE reads, gives a single entry per CDR3 protein. Altogether fewer than 120,000 distinct CDR3 sequences are present, over 9.5% being singletons, with the ten largest covering approximately 4%. Source: whole blood, taken at baseline. The origin of the receptors is an adult who was a healthcare worker with PCR-confirmed SARS-CoV-2 infection or an uninfected control (not recorded which). Both conserved end residues are part of each CDR3. The D gene is left open where the match is weak. Part of the rows lack a size; the others show once, few, many or a class for expanded clones.

TRBJ2-7,few,NA,TRBV3-1,TGTGCCAGCAGCCGGACGAGGGAAAGGAGCTCCTACGAGCAGTACTTC,CASSRTRERSSYEQYF
TRBJ2-7,NA,NA,TRBV5-1,TGCGCCAGCCGGCTCGGTGGGGGACGATCCACCCTCGAGCAGTACTTC,CASRLGGGRSTLEQYF
TRBJ2-1,many,NA,TRBV29-1,TGCAGCGAGTATGCGGACCCTCAGCAGTTCTTC,CSEYADPQQFF
TRBJ2-3,NA,NA,TRBV24-1,TGTGCCACCAATAAAGGTCGAGGGGCAGATACGCAGTATTTT,CATNKGRGADTQYF
TRBJ2-1,few,TRBD2,TRBV20-1,TGCAGTGCTATTAGCGGGGGGGCCTACAATGAGCAGTTCTTC,CSAISGGAYNEQFF
TRBJ2-7,few,TRBD2,TRBV28,TGTGCCAGCCGGACTAGCGGGAGGTTCTATGAGCAGTACTTC,CASRTSGRFYEQYF
TRBJ1-1,NA,NA,TRBV20-1,TGCAGTGCTAGAGATTGGGGTGACACTGAAGCTTTCTTT,CSARDWGDTEAFF
TRBJ1-2,many,NA,TRBV3-1,TGTGCCAGCAGCCGGGCCTCGCCCGACGGCTACACCTTC,CASSRASPDGYTF
TRBJ2-1,NA,NA,TRBV6-4,TGTGCCAGCAGCTACTACGGGGTTGGGGCCAATGAGCAGTTCTTC,CASSYYGVGANEQFF
TRBJ2-7,few,NA,TRBV6-5,TGTGCCAGCAGTCACGCGGCAGGTAGACCATACGAGCAGTACTTC,CASSHAAGRPYEQYF
TRBJ1-2,NA,NA,TRBV5-1,TGCGCCAGCAGCTCCACTCAGGGCTACTATGGCTACACCTTC,CASSSTQGYYGYTF
TRBJ1-2,many,NA,TRBV18,TGTGCCAGCTCACCAGCCCCCAGCGACTATGGCTACACCTTC,CASSPAPSDYGYTF
TRBJ1-2,NA,NA,TRBV6-2/TRBV6-3,TGTGCCAGCAGCCTTCATGGGGTCCATGGCTACACCTTC,CASSLHGVHGYTF
TRBJ1-2,few,TRBD1,TRBV27,TGTGCCAGCAGTTTGGGGGGACAGGGCAACTATGGCTACACCTTC,CASSLGGQGNYGYTF
TRBJ1-3,NA,NA,TRBV12-3/TRBV12-4,TGTGCCAGCACCACTGGGCTGCCGGGAAACACCATATATTTT,CASTTGLPGNTIYF
TRBJ1-5,NA,NA,TRBV12-3/TRBV12-4,TGTGCCAGCAGTTTAGGGAAGGATAGCAATCAGCCCCAGCATTTT,CASSLGKDSNQPQHF
TRBJ1-1,many,TRBD1,TRBV9,TGTGCCAGCAGCGGGGGACAGTTACTGAACACTGAAGCTTTCTTT,CASSGGQLLNTEAFF
TRBJ2-3,NA,TRBD2,TRBV7-8,TGTGCCAGCAGCCTAGGGGGACTAGCGGGGGCCCCCACAGATACGCAGTATTTT,CASSLGGLAGAPTDTQYF
TRBJ2-5,NA,NA,TRBV5-4,TGTGCCAGCAGCTTGGGTGGACAGAAAGAGACCCAGTACTTC,CASSLGGQKETQYF
TRBJ2-1,NA,NA,TRBV28,TGTGCCAGCAGCCCCCCGGGTTTGTTGGTGCAGTTCTTC,CASSPPGLLVQFF
TRBJ1-2,few,NA,TRBV20-1,TGCAGTGCGCGCAGGGATTTTAACTATGGCTACACCTTC,CSARRDFNYGYTF
TRBJ1-2,many,TRBD1,TRBV20-1,TGCAGTGCTAGAGAGGAGGGTAGGAGGGGGCGCGGAGACTATGGCTACACCTTC,CSAREEGRRGRGDYGYTF
TRBJ1-2,few,NA,TRBV11-2,TGTGCCCTGACCGCTAACTATGGCTACACCTTC,CALTANYGYTF
TRBJ2-3,NA,NA,TRBV18,TGTGCCAGCTCACCTCGGGGGGCTACTTTACAAGATACGCAGTATTTT,CASSPRGATLQDTQYF
TRBJ2-1,few,TRBD2,TRBV7-3,TGTGCCAGCAGTTCATCCTCTAGCGGGAATGAGCAGTTCTTC,CASSSSSSGNEQFF
TRBJ1-2,many,NA,TRBV6-1,TGTGCCAGCAGTGGCGGACAGCATAACTATGGCTACACCTTC,CASSGGQHNYGYTF
TRBJ1-1,many,TRBD1,TRBV6-1,TGTGCCTTAATCGACAGGGAGAACACTGAAGCTTTCTTT,CALIDRENTEAFF
TRBJ2-3,many,NA,TRBV4-1,TGCGCCAGCAGCCAAGAACCACCGCCCCTGGAGATGCAGTATTTT,CASSQEPPPLEMQYF
TRBJ2-1,few,NA,TRBV11-2,TGTGCCAGCAGCCCCCTAACGGTCCGGGAGCAGTTCTTC,CASSPLTVREQFF
TRBJ1-1,NA,TRBD1,TRBV27,TGTGCCAGCAGTCCTACAGGGGCCGAAGCTTTCTTT,CASSPTGAEAFF
TRBJ2-2,few,TRBD1,TRBV12-3/TRBV12-4,TGTGCCAGCAGCCCTCCAGGGGGACGAAACACCGGGGAGCTGTTTTTT,CASSPPGGRNTGELFF
TRBJ2-7,many,TRBD2,TRBV12-3/TRBV12-4,TGTGCCAGCAGTTCCCAGACGACTAGCGGGAGCTACGAGCAGTACTTC,CASSSQTTSGSYEQYF
TRBJ1-2,NA,NA,TRBV4-1,TGCGCCAGCAGCCAAAACCAGGGACGATATGGCTACACCTTC,CASSQNQGRYGYTF
TRBJ1-1,many,NA,TRBV6-5,TGTGCCAGCAGTTACTGGGGGGCAGGGGAAGGCACTGAAGCTTTCTTT,CASSYWGAGEGTEAFF
TRBJ1-6,NA,TRBD1,TRBV6-2/TRBV6-3,TGTGCCAGCAGTACCCTGACAGGGGGCCTTTCACCCCTCCACTTT,CASSTLTGGLSPLHF
TRBJ1-4,NA,NA,TRBV7-9,TGTGCCAGCAGCTGGACAGAAGAAAAACTGTTTTTT,CASSWTEEKLFF
TRBJ2-5,NA,NA,TRBV6-5,TGTGCCAGCAGTCCCAGGACTAAAGAGACCCAGTACTTC,CASSPRTKETQYF
TRBJ1-4,few,NA,TRBV19,TGTGCCAGTAGTATAGGTGGACAGACCGAAAAACTGTTTTTT,CASSIGGQTEKLFF
TRBJ2-3,few,NA,TRBV2,TGTGCCAGCAGGATAATAACAGATACGCAGTATTTT,CASRIITDTQYF
TRBJ2-1,NA,TRBD2,TRBV12-3/TRBV12-4,TGTGCCAGCAGTTTAGGGCGGGGGGGCCAATCCTACAATGAGCAGTTCTTC,CASSLGRGGQSYNEQFF
TRBJ1-2,NA,NA,TRBV21-1,TGTGCCAGCAGCAAAGGGACAGTGCCCTTTTGGGACTATGGCTACACCTTC,CASSKGTVPFWDYGYTF